Listed below are T cell receptor beta chains from one sample, sequenced in a study of T cells after yellow fever vaccination. Each CDR3 protein gets one entry after TCRdb re-called the 5' RACE reads with MiXCR. The sample shows 340,000 or so distinct CDR3 sequences, around 13% of them seen only once. The specimen was CD4+ T cells sorted from PBMCs, collected 15 days after the yellow fever booster vaccination. The receptors were gathered from a man between 18 and 29 years old who received the YFV17D yellow fever vaccine. The CDR3 runs from the conserved cysteine through the conserved F or W. A D gene is named only where the DNA matches it firmly. Clone size is not always given. Where it is, it says once, few, many or a class for expanded clones.

v_call: TRBV5-6; clone_size: few; j_call: TRBJ2-3; d_call: TRBD1; cdr3_aa: CASSLKGGINTQYF; cdr3_nt: TGTGCCAGCAGCTTGAAAGGGGGCATAAATACGCAGTATTTT
v_call: TRBV5-1; clone_size: many; j_call: TRBJ2-5; d_call: TRBD1; cdr3_aa: CASSRGQGETQYF; cdr3_nt: TGCGCCAGCAGCCGGGGACAGGGAGAGACCCAGTACTTC
v_call: TRBV5-1; clone_size: few; j_call: TRBJ2-3; d_call: TRBD2; cdr3_aa: CASTAGEGTDTQYF; cdr3_nt: TGCGCCAGCACCGCGGGGGAGGGGACAGATACGCAGTATTTT
v_call: TRBV5-1; clone_size: few; j_call: TRBJ2-6; d_call: .; cdr3_aa: CATSMEGLGANVLTF; cdr3_nt: TGCGCCACCTCAATGGAGGGGCTTGGGGCCAACGTCCTGACTTTC
v_call: TRBV29-1; clone_size: many; j_call: TRBJ2-7; d_call: TRBD1; cdr3_aa: CSVTDRVVEQYF; cdr3_nt: TGCAGCGTGACGGACAGGGTAGTCGAGCAGTACTTC
v_call: TRBV6-2/TRBV6-3; clone_size: few; j_call: TRBJ2-1; d_call: .; cdr3_aa: CASRTLDNEQFF; cdr3_nt: TGTGCCAGCAGAACCCTAGACAATGAGCAGTTCTTC
v_call: TRBV7-2; clone_size: many; j_call: TRBJ1-5; d_call: .; cdr3_aa: CASSPSSNQPQHF; cdr3_nt: TGTGCCAGCAGCCCCTCTAGCAATCAGCCCCAGCATTTT
v_call: TRBV2; clone_size: .; j_call: TRBJ2-5; d_call: TRBD2; cdr3_aa: CASRPGTSYRQETQYF; cdr3_nt: TGTGCCAGCAGGCCCGGGACTAGCTACCGCCAAGAGACCCAGTACTTC
v_call: TRBV7-3; clone_size: .; j_call: TRBJ2-2; d_call: .; cdr3_aa: CASSPQNSGGELFF; cdr3_nt: TGTGCCAGCAGCCCACAGAATAGCGGCGGGGAGCTGTTTTTT
v_call: TRBV27; clone_size: few; j_call: TRBJ1-2; d_call: TRBD1; cdr3_aa: CASSLSTGGIYGYTF; cdr3_nt: TGTGCCAGCAGTTTATCGACAGGGGGCATCTATGGCTACACCTTC
v_call: TRBV5-1; clone_size: .; j_call: TRBJ1-3; d_call: .; cdr3_aa: CASKRDAAYSGNTIYF; cdr3_nt: TGCGCCAGTAAACGGGACGCGGCTTACTCTGGAAACACCATATATTTT
v_call: TRBV5-1; clone_size: .; j_call: TRBJ2-7; d_call: .; cdr3_aa: CASGRSSYEQYF; cdr3_nt: TGCGCCAGCGGCAGGAGCTCCTACGAGCAGTACTTC
v_call: TRBV7-2; clone_size: .; j_call: TRBJ2-5; d_call: TRBD2; cdr3_aa: CASTQSGGETQYF; cdr3_nt: TGTGCCAGCACCCAATCGGGGGGAGAGACCCAGTACTTC
v_call: TRBV10-3; clone_size: few; j_call: TRBJ1-3; d_call: .; cdr3_aa: CAISGFPGNTIYF; cdr3_nt: TGTGCCATCAGTGGCTTTCCTGGAAACACCATATATTTT
v_call: TRBV4-3; clone_size: .; j_call: TRBJ2-5; d_call: .; cdr3_aa: CASSQDRWETQYF; cdr3_nt: TGCGCCAGCAGCCAAGATCGGTGGGAGACCCAGTACTTC
v_call: TRBV14; clone_size: .; j_call: TRBJ1-1; d_call: TRBD1; cdr3_aa: CASSHMFQGALGYTEAFF; cdr3_nt: TGTGCCAGCAGCCACATGTTTCAGGGGGCGCTGGGGTACACTGAAGCTTTCTTT
v_call: TRBV6-2/TRBV6-3; clone_size: .; j_call: TRBJ2-5; d_call: TRBD2; cdr3_aa: CASRGTSAQQTQYF; cdr3_nt: TGTGCCAGCAGAGGGACTAGCGCTCAGCAGACCCAGTACTTC
v_call: TRBV7-2; clone_size: .; j_call: TRBJ1-5; d_call: .; cdr3_aa: CASSFQNQPQHF; cdr3_nt: TGTGCCAGCAGCTTTCAGAATCAGCCCCAGCATTTT
v_call: TRBV6-5; clone_size: few; j_call: TRBJ1-1; d_call: .; cdr3_aa: CASSYQRGTEAFF; cdr3_nt: TGTGCCAGCAGTTACCAAAGGGGCACTGAAGCTTTCTTT
v_call: TRBV9; clone_size: many; j_call: TRBJ2-2; d_call: TRBD1; cdr3_aa: CASSDNAMRGQGELFF; cdr3_nt: TGTGCCAGCAGCGACAACGCGATGAGGGGGCAGGGGGAGCTGTTTTTT
v_call: TRBV5-6; clone_size: .; j_call: TRBJ1-6; d_call: .; cdr3_aa: CASSRTPVSPLHF; cdr3_nt: TGTGCCAGCAGCCGCACGCCAGTTTCACCCCTCCACTTT
v_call: TRBV20-1; clone_size: many; j_call: TRBJ2-2; d_call: TRBD2; cdr3_aa: CSAKRPGLAGTGELFF; cdr3_nt: TGCAGTGCTAAACGACCGGGACTAGCGGGGACCGGGGAGCTGTTTTTT
v_call: TRBV9; clone_size: .; j_call: TRBJ2-3; d_call: .; cdr3_aa: CASSVAHSTDTQYF; cdr3_nt: TGTGCCAGCAGCGTAGCCCACAGCACAGATACGCAGTATTTT